Listed below are T cell receptor beta chains from one sample, sequenced in a study of beta chain features in type 1 diabetes. Clones were sequenced by immunoSEQ multiplex PCR, and TCRdb holds only the in-frame ones, with some missing. This table holds fewer than 150,000 clones, 6.9% found once. Sample: central memory CD4+ T cells from blood. The receptors stem from a woman younger than 45 in good health. The CDR3 runs from the conserved cysteine through the conserved F or W. D genes are given only for firm matches. Size tells how often a clone was seen (once, few, many) or the class of an expanded clone, and some rows leave it out.

NA	NA	TRBJ2-3	TRBV2	CASSPSVAKSDTQYF	TGTGCCAGCAGTCCATCCGTAGCGAAGTCGGATACGCAGTATTTT
many	TRBD2	TRBJ2-5	TRBV28	CASSPRRAGKDF	TGTGCCAGCAGTCCCCGGAGAGCGGGAAAGGACTTC
few	TRBD2	TRBJ2-1	TRBV18	CASAWTSGYNEQFF	TGTGCCAGCGCGTGGACTAGCGGATACAATGAGCAGTTCTTC
NA	TRBD1	TRBJ1-2	TRBV5-1	CASSYTAGQVLRDYGYTF	TGCGCCAGCAGCTACACTGCGGGACAGGTTTTGAGGGACTATGGCTACACCTTC
many	NA	TRBJ2-5	TRBV30	CAWSTGETQYF	TGTGCCTGGAGTACGGGAGAGACCCAGTACTTC
few	TRBD1	TRBJ2-7	TRBV16	CASSQAGGYEQYF	TGTGCCAGCAGCCAAGCAGGGGGTTACGAGCAGTACTTC
many	NA	TRBJ2-4	TRBV30	CAWSAQVLGIQYF	TGTGCCTGGAGTGCCCAGGTGTTGGGCATTCAGTACTTC
few	NA	TRBJ2-5	TRBV28	CASSFPGDETQYF	TGTGCCAGCAGTTTCCCGGGGGACGAGACCCAGTACTTC
many	TRBD2	TRBJ2-1	TRBV2	CASRRLAGFEQFF	TGTGCCAGCAGACGACTAGCGGGTTTTGAGCAGTTCTTC
NA	TRBD2	TRBJ2-1	TRBV27	CASSMPLAGGYNEQFF	TGTGCCAGCAGTATGCCTTTAGCGGGAGGGTACAATGAGCAGTTCTTC
few	NA	TRBJ2-5	TRBV5-1	CASSLGVQETQYF	TGCGCCAGCAGCTTAGGGGTTCAAGAGACCCAGTACTTC
NA	NA	TRBJ1-5	TRBV10-3	CAISDQSNQPQHF	TGTGCCATCAGTGACCAAAGCAATCAGCCCCAGCATTTT
few	NA	TRBJ2-1	TRBV5-1	CASSPYREAIYNEQFF	TGCGCCAGCAGCCCGTACCGGGAAGCTATCTACAATGAGCAGTTCTTC
NA	NA	TRBJ2-4	TRBV6-5	CASRKTALAKNIQYF	TGTGCCAGCAGGAAGACTGCGCTAGCCAAAAACATTCAGTACTTC
few	NA	TRBJ2-1	TRBV5-4	CASSQDRRVEQFF	TGTGCCAGCAGCCAAGACCGGCGGGTCGAGCAGTTCTTC
few	TRBD1	TRBJ1-1	TRBV29-1	CSVFPRTGLNTEAFF	TGCAGCGTTTTTCCCCGGACAGGGTTGAACACTGAAGCTTTCTTT
few	NA	TRBJ2-7	TRBV25-1	CASSEPDRPYEQYF	TGTGCCAGCAGTGAACCGGACAGACCCTACGAGCAGTACTTC
few	NA	TRBJ1-2	TRBV7-3	CASSPYREGGYTF	TGTGCCAGCAGCCCTTACAGGGAAGGAGGCTACACCTTC
few	NA	TRBJ1-1	TRBV18	CASSRGGDTEAFF	TGTGCCAGCTCACGGGGGGGTGACACTGAAGCTTTCTTT
many	TRBD2	TRBJ2-7	TRBV14	CASSRQSGSYEQYF	TGTGCCAGCAGCCGACAGAGCGGGAGTTACGAGCAGTACTTC
NA	NA	TRBJ2-3	TRBV6-5	CASSYAGLLTDTQYF	TGTGCCAGCAGTTACGCCGGACTACTCACAGATACGCAGTATTTT
few	NA	TRBJ1-2	TRBV6-1	CASSDMGPRGYTF	TGTGCCAGCAGTGATATGGGGCCAAGGGGCTACACCTTC
few	TRBD2	TRBJ2-7	TRBV27	CASSAPGGGGHEQYF	TGTGCCAGCAGTGCCCCGGGGGGAGGCGGTCACGAGCAGTACTTC
few	TRBD1	TRBJ2-5	TRBV5-6	CASGDSRTQETQYF	TGTGCCAGCGGGGACAGCCGAACCCAAGAGACCCAGTACTTC
few	NA	TRBJ2-5	TRBV5-1	CASSGAGEQETQYF	TGCGCCAGCAGTGGGGCAGGGGAACAAGAGACCCAGTACTTC
few	NA	TRBJ2-7	TRBV18	CASSPATGFHEQYF	TGTGCCAGCTCACCTGCAACAGGGTTCCACGAGCAGTACTTC
few	TRBD2	TRBJ2-1	TRBV7-3	CASRQIAGGDEQFF	TGTGCCAGCAGACAAATAGCGGGAGGTGATGAGCAGTTCTTC
many	TRBD2	TRBJ2-1	TRBV19	CASTERGSYNEQFF	TGTGCCAGTACGGAGCGGGGCTCCTACAATGAGCAGTTCTTC
NA	NA	TRBJ1-4	TRBV5-1	CASSPGSTNEKLFF	TGCGCCAGCAGCCCGGGGTCAACTAATGAAAAACTGTTTTTT
few	NA	TRBJ1-2	TRBV28	CASTSLPKLYGYTF	TGTGCCAGCACTTCCCTCCCGAAGCTCTATGGCTACACCTTC
few	NA	TRBJ1-1	TRBV7-9	CASSPPGHQNTEAFF	TGTGCCAGCAGCCCACCGGGACATCAGAACACTGAAGCTTTCTTT
few	TRBD1	TRBJ1-2	TRBV28	CASSTTGPNYGYTF	TGTGCCAGCAGTACGACAGGGCCCAACTATGGCTACACCTTC
few	NA	TRBJ1-1	TRBV5-1	CASSLRGETTEAFF	TGCGCCAGCAGCTTGCGGGGGGAGACCACTGAAGCTTTCTTT
NA	NA	TRBJ2-1	TRBV11-2	CASSLPRSSYNEQFF	TGTGCCAGCAGCCTCCCTAGGAGCTCCTACAATGAGCAGTTCTTC
few	TRBD2	TRBJ2-7	TRBV29-1	CSIRGGYEQYF	TGCAGCATCCGGGGGGGTTACGAGCAGTACTTC
NA	TRBD1	TRBJ1-5	TRBV19	CASSATGVGQPQHF	TGTGCCAGTAGTGCGACAGGGGTTGGTCAGCCCCAGCATTTT
NA	NA	TRBJ2-7	TRBV12-5	CASGLHRGEQYF	TGTGCTAGTGGTTTACATAGGGGCGAGCAGTACTTC
NA	NA	TRBJ1-2	TRBV28	CASSLEVSVTF	TGTGCCAGCAGTTTAGAAGTCTCGGTCACCTTC
many	TRBD2	TRBJ2-1	TRBV29-1	CSAKGLAGGSYNEQFF	TGCAGCGCTAAGGGGCTAGCGGGAGGGTCCTACAATGAGCAGTTCTTC
many	NA	TRBJ2-3	TRBV10-3	CAISADISSTDTQYF	TGTGCCATCAGTGCGGACATTTCTAGCACAGATACGCAGTATTTT
NA	NA	TRBJ1-1	TRBV6-1	CASSFSSGTEAFF	TGTGCCAGCAGCTTCTCCTCGGGGACTGAAGCTTTCTTT
few	TRBD2	TRBJ2-1	TRBV7-7	CASSLSGGNEQFF	TGTGCTAGCAGCCTAAGCGGGGGGAATGAGCAGTTCTTC
few	NA	TRBJ2-1	TRBV5-4	CASSPKAGGAYNEQFF	TGTGCCAGCAGCCCTAAAGCGGGTGGCGCCTACAATGAGCAGTTCTTC
NA	TRBD2	TRBJ2-5	TRBV5-1	CASSLTSGREETQYF	TGCGCCAGCAGCTTGACTAGCGGGAGGGAGGAGACCCAGTACTTC
NA	TRBD2	TRBJ2-3	TRBV5-1	CASSLGTDSSGSAQYF	TGCGCCAGCAGCTTGGGGACCGACTCTAGCGGGAGTGCGCAGTATTTT
NA	NA	TRBJ2-3	TRBV4-3	CASSPHPSPQAPDTQYF	TGCGCCAGCAGCCCACATCCAAGCCCACAGGCCCCAGATACGCAGTATTTT
NA	NA	TRBJ2-2	TRBV5-6	CASSFLDLPTGELFF	TGTGCCAGCAGCTTTCTAGACCTCCCCACCGGGGAGCTGTTTTTT
few	TRBD1	TRBJ1-5	TRBV6-6	CASRQGEKQPQHF	TGTGCCAGCAGACAGGGGGAGAAACAGCCCCAGCATTTT
few	TRBD1	TRBJ2-7	TRBV19	CASSMRAGTGTYEQYF	TGTGCCAGTAGTATGAGGGCCGGGACAGGGACCTACGAGCAGTACTTC
few	NA	TRBJ1-2	TRBV2	CASSTTDRYGYTF	TGTGCCAGCAGTACCACTGACAGATATGGCTACACCTTC
NA	NA	TRBJ1-1	TRBV5-1	CASSRDKMNTEAFF	TGCGCCAGCAGCCGGGACAAGATGAACACTGAAGCTTTCTTT
NA	NA	TRBJ2-7	TRBV18	CASSPATHAYEQYF	TGTGCCAGCTCACCAGCGACTCACGCCTACGAGCAGTACTTC
few	TRBD2	TRBJ2-1	TRBV7-8	CASSLVGRAFDEQFF	TGTGCCAGCAGCTTAGTCGGGAGGGCCTTTGATGAGCAGTTCTTC
NA	TRBD2	TRBJ2-1	TRBV15	CATSRVGGGPSHEQFF	TGTGCCACCAGCAGAGTTGGGGGAGGGCCTTCCCATGAGCAGTTCTTC
many	TRBD2	TRBJ2-7	TRBV5-4	CASSLELAGGKHEQYF	TGTGCCAGCAGCTTGGAATTAGCGGGAGGTAAACACGAGCAGTACTTC